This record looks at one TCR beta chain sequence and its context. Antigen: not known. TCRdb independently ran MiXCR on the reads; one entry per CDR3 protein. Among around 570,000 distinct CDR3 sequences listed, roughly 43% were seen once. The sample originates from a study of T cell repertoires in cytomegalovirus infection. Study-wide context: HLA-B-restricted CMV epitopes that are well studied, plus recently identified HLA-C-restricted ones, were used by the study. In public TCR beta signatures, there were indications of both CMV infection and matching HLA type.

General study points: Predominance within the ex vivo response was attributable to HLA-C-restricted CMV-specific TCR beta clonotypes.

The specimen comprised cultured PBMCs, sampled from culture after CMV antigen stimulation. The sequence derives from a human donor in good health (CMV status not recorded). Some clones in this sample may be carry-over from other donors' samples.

The CDR3 coding sequence is TGTGCCAGCAGTTACCGAACAGGGTTTTGGGACACCGGGGAGCTGTTTTTT. Its translation: CASSYRTGFWDTGELFF. V usage is TRBV6-6 and J usage is TRBJ2-2; D perhaps matches TRBD1 (6 bases). The CDR3 contains 17 residues. The V gene lost 2 bases and the J gene lost 3 bases, with 16 bases spanning the gap. Germline CDR1 is MNHNY and CDR2 is SVGAGI (reference sequence).